The clone carrying this TCR beta chain showed up many times. This sample stems from a study of patients with pleural tuberculosis. TCRdb re-called the reads with MiXCR, one entry per CDR3 protein. The sample holds approximately 53,000 distinct CDR3 sequences, around 7% seen once. The sequence derives from a human donor with pleural tuberculosis.

CDR3 residues: CASSARMGEKLFF. The CDR3 DNA reads as TGTGCCAGCAGCGCCCGCATGGGGGAAAAACTGTTTTTT. The J gene is TRBJ1-4, the V gene TRBV11-1; D is undetermined. V dropped 5 bases and J dropped 8 bases, with 12 bases sitting between them. Germline CDR1 SGHAT, CDR2 FQDESV (reference sequence). CDR3 size: 13 residues.